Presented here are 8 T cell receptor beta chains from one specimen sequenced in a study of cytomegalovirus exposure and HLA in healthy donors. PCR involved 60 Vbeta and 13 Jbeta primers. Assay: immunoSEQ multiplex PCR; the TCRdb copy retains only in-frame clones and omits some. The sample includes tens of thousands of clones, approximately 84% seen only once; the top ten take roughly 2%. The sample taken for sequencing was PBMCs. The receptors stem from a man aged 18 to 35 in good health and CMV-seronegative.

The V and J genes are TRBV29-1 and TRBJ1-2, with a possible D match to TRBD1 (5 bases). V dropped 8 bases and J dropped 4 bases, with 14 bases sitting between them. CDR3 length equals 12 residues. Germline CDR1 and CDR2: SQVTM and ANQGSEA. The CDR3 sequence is CSSDSLSYGYTF. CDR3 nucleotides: TGCAGCTCCGACAGTCTATCCTATGGCTACACCTTC.

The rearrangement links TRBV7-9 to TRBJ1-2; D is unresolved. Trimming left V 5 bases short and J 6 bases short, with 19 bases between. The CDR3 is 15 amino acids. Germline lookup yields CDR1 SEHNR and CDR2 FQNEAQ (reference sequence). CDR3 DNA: TGTGCCAGCAGCCCCGTCCCGGAGGTCGGGAATGGCTACACCTTC. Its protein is CASSPVPEVGNGYTF.

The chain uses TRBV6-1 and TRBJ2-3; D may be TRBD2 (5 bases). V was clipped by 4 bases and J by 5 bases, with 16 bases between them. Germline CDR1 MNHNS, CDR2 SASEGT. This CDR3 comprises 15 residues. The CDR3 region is CASSAGLLSGDTQYF. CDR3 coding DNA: TGTGCCAGCAGTGCCGGACTCCTCAGTGGAGATACGCAGTATTTT.

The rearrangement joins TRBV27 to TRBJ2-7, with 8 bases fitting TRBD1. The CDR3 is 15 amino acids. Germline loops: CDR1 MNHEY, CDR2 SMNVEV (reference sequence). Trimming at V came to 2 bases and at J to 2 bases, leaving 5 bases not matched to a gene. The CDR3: CASSLPGQAPYEQYF. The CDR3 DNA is TGTGCCAGCAGTTTACCGGGACAGGCCCCCTACGAGCAGTACTTC.

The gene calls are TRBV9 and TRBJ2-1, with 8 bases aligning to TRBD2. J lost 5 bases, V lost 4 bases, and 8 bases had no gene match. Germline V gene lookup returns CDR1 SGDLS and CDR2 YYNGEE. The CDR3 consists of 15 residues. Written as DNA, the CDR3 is TGTGCCAGCAGCCCACAGCGGGAGAGAAACAATGAGCAGTTCTTC. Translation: CASSPQRERNNEQFF.

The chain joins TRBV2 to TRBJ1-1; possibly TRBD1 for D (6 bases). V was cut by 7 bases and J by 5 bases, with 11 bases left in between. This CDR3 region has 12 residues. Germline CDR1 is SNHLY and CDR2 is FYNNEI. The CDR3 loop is CASIGGVTEAFF. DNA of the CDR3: TGTGCCAGCATTGGGGGCGTAACTGAAGCTTTCTTT.

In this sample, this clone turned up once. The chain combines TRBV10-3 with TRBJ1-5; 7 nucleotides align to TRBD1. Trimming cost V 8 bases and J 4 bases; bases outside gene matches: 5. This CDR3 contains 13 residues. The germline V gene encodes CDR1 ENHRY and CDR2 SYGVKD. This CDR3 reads CAIGDSQNQPQHF. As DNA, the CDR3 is TGTGCCATCGGGGACAGTCAAAATCAGCCCCAGCATTTT.

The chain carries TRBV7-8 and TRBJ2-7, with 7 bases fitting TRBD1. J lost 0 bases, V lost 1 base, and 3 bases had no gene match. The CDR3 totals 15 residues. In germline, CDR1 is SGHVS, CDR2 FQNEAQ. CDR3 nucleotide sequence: TGTGCCAGCAGCTTAGGACAGGGCCCCTCCTACGAGCAGTACTTC. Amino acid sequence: CASSLGQGPSYEQYF.